Presented here are 6 T cell receptor beta chains from one specimen sequenced in a study of T-cell memory formation after mild COVID-19. TCRdb independently ran MiXCR on the 5' RACE reads; one entry per CDR3 protein. The sample records about 200,000 distinct CDR3 sequences, 16% being singletons. Sequenced input: PBMCs or a T cell subset sorted from them (not recorded which). Receptor source: an adult woman who had mild COVID-19 (a few samples of this study predate the infection). Cell type and time point are not known.

This clonotype was seen at least ten times. The chain uses TRBV12-3 or TRBV12-4 and TRBJ1-1; 7 nucleotides align to TRBD1. The CDR3 totals 13 residues. J gave up 1 base and V 5 bases, and 1 base lay outside the gene matches. CDR3 nucleotides: TGTGCCAGCAGTCGACAGGGGAACACTGAAGCTTTCTTT. Amino acids: CASSRQGNTEAFF.

J is TRBJ2-2 and V is TRBV5-5; D possibly corresponds to TRBD1 (5 bases). V shed 1 base and J shed 2 bases, with 9 bases lying between them. Germline V gene sequence: CDR1 SGHKS, CDR2 YYEKEE (reference sequence). The length of the CDR3 is 15 residues. CDR3 nucleotide sequence: TGTGCCAGCAGCTTGCGCGACAGCAACACCGGGGAGCTGTTTTTT. It yields the protein CASSLRDSNTGELFF.

This clonotype has a handful of counts. The V and J genes are TRBV20-1 and TRBJ2-6, with TRBD1 as a possible D gene (5 bases). This CDR3 is built from 13 residues. CDR1 and CDR2 from the germline V gene are DFQATT and SNEGSKA (reference sequence). V shed 5 bases and J shed 4 bases, with 9 bases lying between them. The CDR3 DNA is TGCAGTGCTGGTAGGGGCGGGGCCAACGTCCTGACTTTC. Residues: CSAGRGGANVLTF.

This chain uses TRBV12-3 or TRBV12-4 with TRBJ1-6, with a possible D match to TRBD1 (5 bases). Trimming took 5 bases from V and 5 from J, leaving 19 bases between them. The CDR3 consists of 17 residues. The CDR3 loop is CASSPPRQKPHNSPLHF. The CDR3 nucleotides are TGTGCCAGCAGTCCCCCCCGACAGAAGCCACATAATTCACCCCTCCACTTT.

Ten or more counts support this clonotype. The V call is TRBV5-1, the J call TRBJ2-3; D possibly uses TRBD1 or TRBD2 (6 bases each). The V end was cut by 0 bases, the J end by 4 bases, with 9 bases between. CDR3 length: 14 residues. CDR1 and CDR2 (germline): SGHRS, YFSETQ. DNA for the CDR3: TGCGCCAGCAGCTTGGAGGGGGGAGCAGATACGCAGTATTTT. Translation gives CASSLEGGADTQYF.

This clonotype was picked up a small number of times. The rearrangement joins TRBV29-1 to TRBJ2-7; no clear D. This CDR3 has 13 amino acids. With 7 bases removed from V and 0 bases from J, the gap between germline ends came to 13 bases. Germline V gene sequence: CDR1 SQVTM, CDR2 ANQGSEA. CDR3 sequence (DNA): TGCAGCGCCCGCCGGGCGAACTCCTACGAGCAGTACTTC. Translating it yields CSARRANSYEQYF.